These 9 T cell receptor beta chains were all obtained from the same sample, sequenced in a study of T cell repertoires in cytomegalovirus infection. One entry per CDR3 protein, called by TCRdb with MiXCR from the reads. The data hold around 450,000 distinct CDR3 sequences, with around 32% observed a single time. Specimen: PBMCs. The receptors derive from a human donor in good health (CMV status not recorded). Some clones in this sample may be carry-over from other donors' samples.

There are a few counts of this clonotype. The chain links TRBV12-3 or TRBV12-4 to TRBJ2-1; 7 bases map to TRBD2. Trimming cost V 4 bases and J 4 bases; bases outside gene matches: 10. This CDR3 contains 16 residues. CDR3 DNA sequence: TGTGCCAGCAGTTCCTTCGGGGGGTTTTTTTACAATGAGCAGTTCTTC. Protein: CASSSFGGFFYNEQFF.

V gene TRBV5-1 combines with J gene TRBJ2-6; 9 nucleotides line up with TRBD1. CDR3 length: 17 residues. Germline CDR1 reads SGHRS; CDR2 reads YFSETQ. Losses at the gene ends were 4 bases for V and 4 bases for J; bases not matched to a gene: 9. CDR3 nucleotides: TGCGCCAGCAGCAAATCCGGGACAGGGTCAGGGGCCAACGTCCTGACTTTC. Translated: CASSKSGTGSGANVLTF.

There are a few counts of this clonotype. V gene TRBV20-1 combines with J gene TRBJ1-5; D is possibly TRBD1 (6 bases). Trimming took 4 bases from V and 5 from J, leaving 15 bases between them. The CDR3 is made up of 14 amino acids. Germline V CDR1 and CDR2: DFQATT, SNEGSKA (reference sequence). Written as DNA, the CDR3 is TGCAGTGCTACACCCGGGACATCAGATCAGCCCCAGCATTTT. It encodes CSATPGTSDQPQHF.

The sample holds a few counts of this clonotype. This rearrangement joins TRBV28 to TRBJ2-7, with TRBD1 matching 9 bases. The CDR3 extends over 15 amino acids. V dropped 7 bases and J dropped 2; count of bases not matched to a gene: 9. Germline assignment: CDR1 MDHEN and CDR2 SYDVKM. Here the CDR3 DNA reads TGTGCCAGCACACCGACAGGGGGAATCGCCTACGAGCAGTACTTC. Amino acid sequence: CASTPTGGIAYEQYF.

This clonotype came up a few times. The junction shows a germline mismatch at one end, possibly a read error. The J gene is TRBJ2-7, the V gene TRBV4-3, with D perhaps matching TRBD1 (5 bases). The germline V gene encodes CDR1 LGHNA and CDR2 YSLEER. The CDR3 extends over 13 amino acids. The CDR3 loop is CSSSQARGNEQYF. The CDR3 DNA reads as TGCTCCAGCAGCCAAGCTAGGGGTAACGAGCAGTACTTC.

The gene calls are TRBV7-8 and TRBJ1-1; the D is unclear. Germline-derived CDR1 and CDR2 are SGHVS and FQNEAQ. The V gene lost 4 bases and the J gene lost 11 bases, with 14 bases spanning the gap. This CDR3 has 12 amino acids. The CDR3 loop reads CASSSRRELAFF. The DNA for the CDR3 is TGTGCCAGCAGCTCGAGGAGGGAGTTGGCTTTCTTT.

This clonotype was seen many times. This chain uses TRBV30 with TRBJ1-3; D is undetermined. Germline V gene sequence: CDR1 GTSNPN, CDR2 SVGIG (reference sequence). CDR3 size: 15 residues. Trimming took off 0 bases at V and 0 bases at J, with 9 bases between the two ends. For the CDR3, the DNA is TGTGCCTGGAGTGTACGCACCCACTCTGGAAACACCATATATTTT. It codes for CAWSVRTHSGNTIYF.

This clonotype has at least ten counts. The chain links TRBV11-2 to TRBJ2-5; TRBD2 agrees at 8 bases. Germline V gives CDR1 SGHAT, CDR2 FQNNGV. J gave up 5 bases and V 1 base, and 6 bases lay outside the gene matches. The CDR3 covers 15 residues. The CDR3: CASSLGGGPGETQYF. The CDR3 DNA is TGTGCCAGCAGCTTAGGCGGGGGGCCGGGGGAGACCCAGTACTTC.

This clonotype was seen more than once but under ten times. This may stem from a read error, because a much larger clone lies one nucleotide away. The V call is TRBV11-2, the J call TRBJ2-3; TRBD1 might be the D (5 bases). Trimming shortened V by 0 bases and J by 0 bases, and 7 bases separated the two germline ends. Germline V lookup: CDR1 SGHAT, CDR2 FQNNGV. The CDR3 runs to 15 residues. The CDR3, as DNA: TGTGCCAGCAGCTTAGATGGGGCTAGCACAGATACGCAGTATTTT. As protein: CASSLDGASTDTQYF.